These T cell receptor beta chains were read from a single sample in a study of shared clonotypes between healthy human individuals. Sequencing used immunoSEQ multiplex PCR; TCRdb keeps in-frame clones, though not all of them. The table has more than 2 million clones, 95% seen once. Sequencing was performed on naive CD4+ T cells sorted from blood. The receptors stem from a man aged 18 to 29 in good health. The CDR3 runs from the conserved cysteine through the conserved F or W. D genes are given only for firm matches. Expanded clones are given a class, and other clones once, few, many or no size at all.

clone size	D gene	V gene	J gene	CDR3 protein	CDR3 DNA
.	TRBD2	TRBV6-4	TRBJ2-1	CASSSIAGSSYNEQFF	TGTGCCAGCAGCTCCATAGCGGGGAGCTCCTACAATGAGCAGTTCTTC
.	.	TRBV29-1	TRBJ1-2	CSPSALQTYGYTF	TGCAGCCCGAGCGCTTTACAGACCTATGGCTACACCTTC
.	TRBD1	TRBV18	TRBJ2-5	CASSPGQGVGTQYF	TGTGCCAGCTCACCGGGACAGGGGGTAGGGACCCAGTACTTC
.	.	TRBV4-1	TRBJ1-1	CASSQGTAYLDTEAFF	TGCGCCAGCAGCCAAGGGACAGCCTACTTGGACACTGAAGCTTTCTTT
once	TRBD1	TRBV28	TRBJ2-7	CASNEEDRNYEQYF	TGTGCCAGCAATGAGGAGGACAGGAACTACGAGCAGTACTTC
.	TRBD1	TRBV7-2	TRBJ1-2	CASTRTGEGYTF	TGTGCCAGCACCAGGACAGGAGAGGGCTACACCTTC
few	.	TRBV7-2	TRBJ1-2	CATSPGANYGYTF	TGTGCCACTAGCCCGGGCGCTAACTATGGCTACACCTTC
.	.	TRBV19	TRBJ1-1	CASSIEALNTEAFF	TGTGCCAGTAGTATAGAAGCTCTGAACACTGAAGCTTTCTTT
.	.	TRBV27	TRBJ1-5	CASSLNRDNQPQHF	TGTGCCAGCAGTCTCAACAGGGACAATCAGCCCCAGCATTTT
once	.	TRBV2	TRBJ1-2	CASSEGPLGNYGYTF	TGTGCCAGCAGTGAGGGACCTTTGGGGAACTATGGCTACACCTTC
.	TRBD2	TRBV4-3	TRBJ2-1	CASSQSLVLAAPEQFF	TGCGCCAGCAGCCAAAGTCTGGTACTAGCGGCACCGGAGCAGTTCTTC
.	.	TRBV13	TRBJ1-2	CASTPPAGYGYTF	TGTGCCAGCACCCCCCCCGCGGGCTATGGCTACACCTTC
few	.	TRBV20-1	TRBJ2-2	CSASPHGELFF	TGCAGTGCTAGCCCCCACGGGGAGCTGTTTTTT